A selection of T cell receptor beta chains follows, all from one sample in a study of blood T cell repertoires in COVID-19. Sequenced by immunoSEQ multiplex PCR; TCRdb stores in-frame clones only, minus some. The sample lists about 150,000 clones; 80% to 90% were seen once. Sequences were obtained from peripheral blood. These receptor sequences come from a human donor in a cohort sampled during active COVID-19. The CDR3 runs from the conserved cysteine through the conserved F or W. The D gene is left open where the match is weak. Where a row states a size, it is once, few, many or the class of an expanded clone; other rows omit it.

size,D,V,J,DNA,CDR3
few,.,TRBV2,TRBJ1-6,TGTGCCAGCAGCGGGGGACCAGTAAATAATTCACCCCTCCACTTT,CASSGGPVNNSPLHF
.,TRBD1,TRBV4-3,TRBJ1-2,TGCGCCAGCAGCCAATCGGGACAGATCTATGGCTACACCTTC,CASSQSGQIYGYTF
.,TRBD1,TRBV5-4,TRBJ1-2,TGTGCCAGCAGCTTGGTGGCAGGGGGTGACTATGGCTACACCTTC,CASSLVAGGDYGYTF
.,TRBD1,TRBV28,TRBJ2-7,TGTGCCAGCAGCTATTCGGACAGGGGGCTCGAGCAGTACTTC,CASSYSDRGLEQYF
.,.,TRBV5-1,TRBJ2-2,TGCGCCAGCAGCTTGGCCCCCCAGGGGAACACCGGGGAGCTGTTTTTT,CASSLAPQGNTGELFF
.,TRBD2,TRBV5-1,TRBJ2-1,TGCGCCAGCAGCTTGGGAGCGGGGGGAAACAATGAGCAGTTCTTC,CASSLGAGGNNEQFF
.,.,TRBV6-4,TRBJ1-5,TGTGCCAGCAGTTGGGGGGACAATCAGCCCCAGCATTTT,CASSWGDNQPQHF
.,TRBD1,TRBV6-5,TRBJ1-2,TGTGCCAGCAGTTCTCGACAGGGGGCCTATGGCTACACCTTC,CASSSRQGAYGYTF
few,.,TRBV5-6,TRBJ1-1,TGTGCCAGCAGCCGTGGAGGGGTTTTGAACACTGAAGCTTTCTTT,CASSRGGVLNTEAFF
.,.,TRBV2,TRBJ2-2,TGTGCCAGCAGTTACTCGTCGAACACCGGGGAGCTGTTTTTT,CASSYSSNTGELFF
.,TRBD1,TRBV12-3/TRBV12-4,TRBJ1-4,TGTGCCAGCAGACCTTTGACAGGGGAAAAACTGTTTTTT,CASRPLTGEKLFF
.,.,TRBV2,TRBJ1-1,TGTGCCAGCAGTGGAACATACAAGAACACTGAAGCTTTCTTT,CASSGTYKNTEAFF
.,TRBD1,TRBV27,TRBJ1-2,TGTGCCAGCAGTCCTTTCGGACAGGGAGCTAACTATGGCTACACCTTC,CASSPFGQGANYGYTF
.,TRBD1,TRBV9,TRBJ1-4,TGTGCCAGCAGCGTACAGGGACAGGGGGGTGAAAAACTGTTTTTT,CASSVQGQGGEKLFF
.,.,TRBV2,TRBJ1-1,TGTGCCAGCAGCGCTACAGTGGTAGCTTTCTTT,CASSATVVAFF
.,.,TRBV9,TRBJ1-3,TGTGCCAGCAGCGTAGGGCCTCAGGTGTCGGATGGAAACACCATATATTTT,CASSVGPQVSDGNTIYF
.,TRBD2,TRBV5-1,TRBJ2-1,TGCGCCAGCAGCGGAGAGCGGGGGGGTGCCTACAATGAGCAGTTCTTC,CASSGERGGAYNEQFF
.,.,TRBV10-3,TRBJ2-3,TGTGCCATCAGTGGCGAGGGATTCACAGATACGCAGTATTTT,CAISGEGFTDTQYF
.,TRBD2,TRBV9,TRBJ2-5,TGTGCCAGCAGCGCCCCTGCGGGGGGTCAAGAGACCCAGTACTTC,CASSAPAGGQETQYF
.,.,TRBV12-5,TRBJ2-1,TGTGCTAGTGGTTCCGCGGGGGCTGTATCCTACAATGAGCAGTTCTTC,CASGSAGAVSYNEQFF
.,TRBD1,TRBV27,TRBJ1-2,TGTGCCAGCAGTTTGGACAGGGGTGGCTATGGCTACACCTTC,CASSLDRGGYGYTF
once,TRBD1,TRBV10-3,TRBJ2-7,TGTGCCACGGGACAGAGCTTTGGGGACGAGCAGTACTTC,CATGQSFGDEQYF
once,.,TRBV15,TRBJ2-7,TGTGCCACCAGCAGAGATCGGTACCCGAAAACGGGCGAGCAGTACTTC,CATSRDRYPKTGEQYF
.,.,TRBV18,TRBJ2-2,TGTGCCAGCTCCCGCTCTGAGGCCGGGGAGCTGTTTTTT,CASSRSEAGELFF
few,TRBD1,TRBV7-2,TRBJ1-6,TGTGCCAGCAGCCCCCAAGGGACAGGGGGCTTGACACCCCTCCACTTT,CASSPQGTGGLTPLHF
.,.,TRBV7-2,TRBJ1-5,TGTGCCAGCAGCGACGACATTTATGGCAATCAGCCCCAGCATTTT,CASSDDIYGNQPQHF
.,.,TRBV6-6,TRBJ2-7,TGTGCCAGCACCCAGGGTTACGAGCAGTACTTC,CASTQGYEQYF
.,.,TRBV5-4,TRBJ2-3,TGTGCCAGCAGCCAGGAGGGTTCTAGCACAGATACGCAGTATTTT,CASSQEGSSTDTQYF